Listed below are T cell receptor beta chains from one sample, sequenced in a study of blood T cell repertoires in COVID-19. Libraries were prepared by immunoSEQ multiplex PCR; TCRdb keeps only in-frame clonotypes and omits some of them. The sample has around 62,000 clones, approximately 88% seen once. Specimen: peripheral blood. These receptors came from a human donor in a cohort sampled during active COVID-19. Each CDR3 is given with its conserved first and last residue. A D gene is named only where the DNA matches it firmly. Only part of the rows carry a size: once, few, many, or a class if the clone is expanded.

V	size	D	J	length	CDR3	DNA
TRBV11-2	.	TRBD2	TRBJ2-1	14	CASSLRAGESEQFF	TGTGCCAGCAGCTTGCGGGCGGGAGAAAGTGAGCAGTTCTTC
TRBV5-1	.	TRBD1	TRBJ2-5	15	CASSTWDSLQETQYF	TGCGCCAGCAGCACCTGGGACAGCCTCCAAGAGACCCAGTACTTC
TRBV12-3/TRBV12-4	.	.	TRBJ2-1	13	CASSFLLYNEQFF	TGTGCCAGCAGTTTTCTGTTGTACAATGAGCAGTTCTTC
TRBV6-1	.	.	TRBJ1-4	16	CASSEARGGRSEKLFF	TGTGCCAGCAGTGAAGCGCGGGGGGGCAGGAGTGAAAAACTGTTTTTT
TRBV6-5	.	.	TRBJ1-1	14	CASSYRRGNTEAFF	TGTGCCAGCAGTTATCGGAGGGGGAACACTGAAGCTTTCTTT
TRBV6-2/TRBV6-3	.	TRBD2	TRBJ2-1	16	CASSYPGLAGLNEQFF	TGTGCCAGCAGTTACCCGGGACTAGCTGGCTTAAATGAGCAGTTCTTC
TRBV5-4	.	TRBD2	TRBJ2-7	18	CASSYNNIAGGPSMEQYF	TGTGCCAGCAGCTATAATAACATAGCGGGGGGACCTTCAATGGAGCAGTACTTC
TRBV4-1	.	.	TRBJ2-7	15	CASSQDQGSGYEQYF	TGCGCCAGCAGCCAAGATCAAGGTTCGGGCTACGAGCAGTACTTC
TRBV4-1	once	.	TRBJ1-2	14	CASSQDGGVYGYTF	TGCGCCAGCAGCCAAGATGGGGGGGTCTATGGCTACACCTTC
TRBV2	.	.	TRBJ2-7	15	CASSQFQGPYYEQYF	TGTGCCAGCAGTCAATTTCAGGGGCCGTACTACGAGCAGTACTTC
TRBV27	.	TRBD1	TRBJ2-7	14	CASSPWTGSYEQYF	TGTGCCAGCAGTCCGTGGACAGGGTCCTACGAGCAGTACTTC
TRBV6-2/TRBV6-3	.	TRBD1	TRBJ1-5	18	CASSQTGTGVYSNQPQHF	TGTGCCAGCAGTCAGACCGGGACAGGGGTCTATAGCAATCAGCCCCAGCATTTT
TRBV21-1	.	.	TRBJ2-3	18	CASSKDVRGRLLTDTQYF	TGTGCCAGCAGCAAAGACGTGCGAGGGAGGCTTTTGACAGATACGCAGTATTTT
TRBV28	.	.	TRBJ1-1	13	CASSSRVAVEAFF	TGTGCCAGCAGTTCTCGGGTGGCAGTTGAAGCTTTCTTT
TRBV7-2	.	TRBD1	TRBJ1-1	17	CASTQPRTGGYGAEAFF	TGTGCCAGCACCCAACCCCGGACAGGGGGCTATGGGGCTGAAGCTTTCTTT
TRBV7-2	.	TRBD2	TRBJ2-3	17	CASSRGTSGGRNDTQYF	TGTGCCAGCAGCCGCGGTACTAGCGGGGGGCGGAATGATACGCAGTATTTT
TRBV4-1	.	TRBD1	TRBJ2-2	16	CASRLGQGANTGELFF	TGCGCCAGCAGACTCGGACAGGGGGCGAACACCGGGGAGCTGTTTTTT
TRBV3-1/TRBV3-2	.	.	TRBJ1-6	13	CASSQGPNSPLHF	TGTGCCAGCAGCCAAGGGCCTAATTCACCCCTCCACTTT